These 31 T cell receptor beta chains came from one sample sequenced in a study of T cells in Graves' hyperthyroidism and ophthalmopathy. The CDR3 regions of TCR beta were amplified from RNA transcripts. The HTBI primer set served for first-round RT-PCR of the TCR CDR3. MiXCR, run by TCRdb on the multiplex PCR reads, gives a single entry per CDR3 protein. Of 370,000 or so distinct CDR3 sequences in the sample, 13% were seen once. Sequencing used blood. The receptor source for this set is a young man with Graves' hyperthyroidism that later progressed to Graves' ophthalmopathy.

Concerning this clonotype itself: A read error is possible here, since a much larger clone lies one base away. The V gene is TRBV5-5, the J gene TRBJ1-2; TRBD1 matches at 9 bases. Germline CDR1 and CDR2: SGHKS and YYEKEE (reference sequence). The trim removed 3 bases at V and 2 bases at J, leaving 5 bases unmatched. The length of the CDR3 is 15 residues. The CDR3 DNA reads TGTGCCAGCAGCTCGAATGGACAGGGGAACTATGGCTACACCTTC. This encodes CASSSNGQGNYGYTF.

This CDR3 is CASSPRTGTSYNSPLHF. In DNA, the CDR3 is TGTGCCAGCAGCCCACGGACAGGGACGAGCTATAATTCACCCCTCCACTTT. V gene TRBV9 combines with J gene TRBJ1-6; 8 nucleotides agree with TRBD1. The CDR3 has 17 amino acids. Losses at the gene ends were 4 bases for V and 3 bases for J; bases not matched to a gene: 9. Looked up from germline, CDR1 is SGDLS and CDR2 is YYNGEE.

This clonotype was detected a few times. This CDR3 reads CASSSGTSGGGGELFF. In DNA form, the CDR3 reads TGTGCCAGCAGTTCCGGGACTAGCGGGGGGGGCGGGGAGCTGTTTTTT. The chain joins TRBV12-3 or TRBV12-4 to TRBJ2-2, with TRBD2 identical over 16 bases. The ends lost 4 bases at V and 7 bases at J; junction bases unmatched: 3. The CDR3 contains 16 residues.

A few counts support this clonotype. CDR3 residues: CASSLESRAGYGYTF. In DNA, the CDR3 is TGCGCCAGCAGCTTGGAGTCGAGGGCCGGCTATGGCTACACCTTC. The chain combines TRBV5-1 with TRBJ1-2; D not certain. This CDR3 is built from 15 residues. Trimming left V 0 bases short and J 4 bases short, with 13 bases between. Germline V gene sequence: CDR1 SGHRS, CDR2 YFSETQ.

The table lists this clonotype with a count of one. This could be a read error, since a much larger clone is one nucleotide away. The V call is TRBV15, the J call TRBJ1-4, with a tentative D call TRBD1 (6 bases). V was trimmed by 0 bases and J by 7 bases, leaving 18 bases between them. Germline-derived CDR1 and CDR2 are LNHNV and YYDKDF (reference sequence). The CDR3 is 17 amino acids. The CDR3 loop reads CATSREPRLGAPEKLFF. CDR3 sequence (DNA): TGTGCCACCAGCAGAGAGCCCAGGTTGGGGGCGCCTGAAAAACTGTTTTTT.

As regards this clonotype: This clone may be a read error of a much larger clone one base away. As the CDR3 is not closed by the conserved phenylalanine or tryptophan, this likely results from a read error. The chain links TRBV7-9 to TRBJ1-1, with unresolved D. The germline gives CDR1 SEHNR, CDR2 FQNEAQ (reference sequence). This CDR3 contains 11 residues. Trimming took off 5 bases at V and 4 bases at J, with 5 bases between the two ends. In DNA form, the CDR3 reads TGTGCCAGCAGCCCCAGCACTGAAGCTTTCTCT. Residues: CASSPSTEAFS.

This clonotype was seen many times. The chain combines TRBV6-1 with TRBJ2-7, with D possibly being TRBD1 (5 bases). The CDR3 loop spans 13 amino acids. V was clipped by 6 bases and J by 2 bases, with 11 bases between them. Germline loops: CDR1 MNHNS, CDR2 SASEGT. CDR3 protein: CASRGAGPYEQYF. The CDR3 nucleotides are TGTGCCAGCAGAGGGGCAGGGCCCTACGAGCAGTACTTC.

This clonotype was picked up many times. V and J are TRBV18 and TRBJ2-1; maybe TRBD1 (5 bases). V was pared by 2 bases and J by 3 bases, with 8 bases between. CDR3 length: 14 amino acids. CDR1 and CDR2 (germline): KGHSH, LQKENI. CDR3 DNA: TGTGCCAGCTCACCAATGACAGACTACAATGAGCAGTTCTTC. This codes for CASSPMTDYNEQFF.

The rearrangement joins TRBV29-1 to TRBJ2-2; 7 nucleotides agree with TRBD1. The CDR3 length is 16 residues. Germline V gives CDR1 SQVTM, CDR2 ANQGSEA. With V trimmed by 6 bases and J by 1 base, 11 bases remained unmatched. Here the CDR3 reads CSVRIDRVENTGELFF. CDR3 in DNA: TGCAGCGTAAGAATTGACAGGGTGGAGAACACCGGGGAGCTGTTTTTT.

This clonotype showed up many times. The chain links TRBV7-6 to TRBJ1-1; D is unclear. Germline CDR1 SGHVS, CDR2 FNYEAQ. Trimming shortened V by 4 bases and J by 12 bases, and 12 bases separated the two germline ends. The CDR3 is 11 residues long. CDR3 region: CASSSGPVTFF. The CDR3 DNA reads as TGTGCCAGCAGCTCCGGCCCGGTAACTTTCTTT.

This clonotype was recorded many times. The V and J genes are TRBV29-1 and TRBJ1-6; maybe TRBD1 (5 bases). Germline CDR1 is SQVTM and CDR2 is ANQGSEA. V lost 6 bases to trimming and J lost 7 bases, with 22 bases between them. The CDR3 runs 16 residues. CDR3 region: CSVIPPQGLGNSPLHF. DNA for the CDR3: TGCAGCGTCATCCCCCCTCAGGGATTGGGGAATTCACCCCTCCACTTT. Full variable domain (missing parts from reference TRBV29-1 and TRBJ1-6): SAVISQKPSRDICQRGTSLTIQCQVDSQVTMMFWYRQQPGQSLTLIATANQGSEATYESGFVIDKFPISRPNLTFSTLTVSNMSPEDSSIYLCSVIPPQGLGNSPLHFGNGTRLTVT.

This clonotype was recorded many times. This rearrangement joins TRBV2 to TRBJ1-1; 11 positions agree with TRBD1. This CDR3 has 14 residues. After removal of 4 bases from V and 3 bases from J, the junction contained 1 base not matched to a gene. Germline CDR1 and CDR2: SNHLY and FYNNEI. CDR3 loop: CASSGTGGYTEAFF. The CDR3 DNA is TGTGCCAGCAGTGGGACAGGGGGCTACACTGAAGCTTTCTTT.

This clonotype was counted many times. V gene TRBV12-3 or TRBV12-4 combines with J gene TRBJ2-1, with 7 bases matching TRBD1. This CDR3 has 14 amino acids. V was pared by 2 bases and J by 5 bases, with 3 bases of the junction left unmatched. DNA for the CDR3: TGTGCCAGCAGTTTACGGGACAGAGACAATGAGCAGTTCTTC. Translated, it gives CASSLRDRDNEQFF.

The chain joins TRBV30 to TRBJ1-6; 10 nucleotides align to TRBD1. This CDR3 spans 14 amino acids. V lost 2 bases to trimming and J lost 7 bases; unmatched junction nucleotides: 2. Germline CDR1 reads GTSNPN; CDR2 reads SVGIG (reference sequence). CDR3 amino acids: CAWSRQGANSPLHF. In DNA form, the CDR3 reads TGTGCCTGGAGTAGACAGGGGGCCAATTCACCCCTCCACTTT.

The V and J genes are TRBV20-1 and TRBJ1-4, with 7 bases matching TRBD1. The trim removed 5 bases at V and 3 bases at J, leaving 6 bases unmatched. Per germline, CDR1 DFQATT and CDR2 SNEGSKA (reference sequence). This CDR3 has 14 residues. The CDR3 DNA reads TGCAGTGCTCGGAGCCAGGGGGCTAATGAAAAACTGTTTTTT. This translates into CSARSQGANEKLFF.

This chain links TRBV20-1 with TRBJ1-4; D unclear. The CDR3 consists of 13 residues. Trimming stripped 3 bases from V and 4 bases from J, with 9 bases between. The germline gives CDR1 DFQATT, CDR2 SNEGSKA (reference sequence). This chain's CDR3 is CSASFRDNEKLFF. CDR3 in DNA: TGCAGTGCTAGCTTCAGAGATAATGAAAAACTGTTTTTT.

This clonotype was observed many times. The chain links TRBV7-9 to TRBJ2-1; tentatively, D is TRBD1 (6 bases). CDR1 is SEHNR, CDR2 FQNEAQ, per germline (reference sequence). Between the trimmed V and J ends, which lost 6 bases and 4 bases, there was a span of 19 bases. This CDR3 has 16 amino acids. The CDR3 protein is CASRLQGINKYNEQFF. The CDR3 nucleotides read TGTGCCAGCAGGCTACAGGGAATCAATAAGTACAATGAGCAGTTCTTC. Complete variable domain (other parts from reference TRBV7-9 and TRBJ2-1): DTGVSQNPRHKITKRGQNVTFRCDPISEHNRLYWYRQTLGQGPEFLTYFQNEAQLEKSRLLSDRFSAERPKGSFSTLEIQRTEQGDSAMYLCASRLQGINKYNEQFFGPGTRLTVL.

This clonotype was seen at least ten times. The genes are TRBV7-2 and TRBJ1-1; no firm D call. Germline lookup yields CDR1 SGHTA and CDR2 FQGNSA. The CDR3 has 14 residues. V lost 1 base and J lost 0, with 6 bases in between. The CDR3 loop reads CASSLGEMNTEAFF. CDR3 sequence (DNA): TGTGCCAGCAGCTTAGGGGAAATGAACACTGAAGCTTTCTTT. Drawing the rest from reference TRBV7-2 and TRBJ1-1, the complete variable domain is GAGVSQSPSNKVTEKGKDVELRCDPISGHTALYWYRQSLGQGLEFLIYFQGNSAPDKSGLPSDRFSAERTGGSVSTLTIQRTQQEDSAVYLCASSLGEMNTEAFFGQGTRLTVV.

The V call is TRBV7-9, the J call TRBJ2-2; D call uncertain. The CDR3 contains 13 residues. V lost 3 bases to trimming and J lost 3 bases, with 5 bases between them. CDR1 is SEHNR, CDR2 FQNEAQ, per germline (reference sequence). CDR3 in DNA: TGTGCCAGCAGCTTGTTGCACACCGGGGAGCTGTTTTTT. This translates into CASSLLHTGELFF. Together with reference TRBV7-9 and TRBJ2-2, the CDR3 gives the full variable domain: DTGVSQNPRHKITKRGQNVTFRCDPISEHNRLYWYRQTLGQGPEFLTYFQNEAQLEKSRLLSDRFSAERPKGSFSTLEIQRTEQGDSAMYLCASSLLHTGELFFGEGSRLTVL.

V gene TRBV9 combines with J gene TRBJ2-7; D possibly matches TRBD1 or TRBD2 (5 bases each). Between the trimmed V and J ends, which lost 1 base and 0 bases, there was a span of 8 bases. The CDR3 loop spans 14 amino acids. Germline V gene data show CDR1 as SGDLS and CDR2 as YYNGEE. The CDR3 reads CASSVWGSSYEQYF. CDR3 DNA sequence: TGTGCCAGCAGCGTATGGGGGAGCTCCTACGAGCAGTACTTC.

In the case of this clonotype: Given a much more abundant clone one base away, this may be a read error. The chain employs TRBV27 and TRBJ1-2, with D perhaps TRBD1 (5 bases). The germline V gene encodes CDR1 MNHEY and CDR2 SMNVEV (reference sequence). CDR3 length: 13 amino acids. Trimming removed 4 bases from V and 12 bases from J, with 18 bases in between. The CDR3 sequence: CASSYRRGEIDTF. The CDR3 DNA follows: TGTGCCAGCAGTTATAGACGGGGGGAAATTGACACCTTC.

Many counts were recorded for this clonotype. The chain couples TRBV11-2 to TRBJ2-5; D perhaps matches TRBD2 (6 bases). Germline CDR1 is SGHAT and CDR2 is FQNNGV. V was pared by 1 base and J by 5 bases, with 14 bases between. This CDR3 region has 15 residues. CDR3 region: CASSLGAGISETQYF. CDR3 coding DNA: TGTGCCAGCAGCTTAGGGGCGGGGATTAGCGAGACCCAGTACTTC.

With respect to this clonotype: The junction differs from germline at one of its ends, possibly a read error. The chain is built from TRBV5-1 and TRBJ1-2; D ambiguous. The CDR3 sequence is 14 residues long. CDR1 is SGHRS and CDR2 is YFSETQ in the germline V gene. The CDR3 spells CASSLGDSNYGHTF. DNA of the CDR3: TGCGCCAGCAGCTTGGGAGATTCTAACTATGGCCACACCTTC.

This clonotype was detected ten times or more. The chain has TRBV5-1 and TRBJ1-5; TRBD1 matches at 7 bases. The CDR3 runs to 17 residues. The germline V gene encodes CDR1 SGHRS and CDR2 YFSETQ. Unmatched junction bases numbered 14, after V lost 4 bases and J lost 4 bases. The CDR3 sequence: CASSPTDRDSLNQPQHF. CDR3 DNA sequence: TGCGCCAGCAGCCCTACCGACCGGGACAGCTTAAATCAGCCCCAGCATTTT.

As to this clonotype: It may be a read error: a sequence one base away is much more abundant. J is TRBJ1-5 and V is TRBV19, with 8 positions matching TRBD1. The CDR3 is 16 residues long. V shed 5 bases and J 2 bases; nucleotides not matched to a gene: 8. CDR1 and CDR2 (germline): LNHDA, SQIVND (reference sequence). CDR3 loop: CASSGTGGIGNQPQHF. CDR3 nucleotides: TGTGCCAGTAGTGGAACAGGGGGGATCGGCAATCAGCCCCAGCATTTT.

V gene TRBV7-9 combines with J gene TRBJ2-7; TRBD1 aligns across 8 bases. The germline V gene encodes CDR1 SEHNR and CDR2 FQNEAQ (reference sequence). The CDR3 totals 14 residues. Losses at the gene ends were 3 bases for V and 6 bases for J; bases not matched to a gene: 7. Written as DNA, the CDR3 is TGTGCCAGCAGCTTGCGGACAGGGTCGGGCGAGCAGTACTTC. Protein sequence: CASSLRTGSGEQYF.

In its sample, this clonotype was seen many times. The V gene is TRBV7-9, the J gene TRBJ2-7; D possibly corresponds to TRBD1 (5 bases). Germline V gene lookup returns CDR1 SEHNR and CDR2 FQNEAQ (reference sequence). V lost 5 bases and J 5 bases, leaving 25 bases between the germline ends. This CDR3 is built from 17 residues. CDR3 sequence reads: CASSPYAPLDITDEQYF. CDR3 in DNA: TGTGCCAGCAGCCCCTATGCTCCCTTGGACATCACGGACGAGCAGTACTTC.

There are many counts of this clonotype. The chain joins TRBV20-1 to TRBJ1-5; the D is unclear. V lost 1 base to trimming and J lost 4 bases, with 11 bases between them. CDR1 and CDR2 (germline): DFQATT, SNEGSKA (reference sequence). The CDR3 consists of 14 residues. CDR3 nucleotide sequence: TGCAGTGCTAGAGGAGGTGGAGGGAATCAGCCCCAGCATTTT. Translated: CSARGGGGNQPQHF.

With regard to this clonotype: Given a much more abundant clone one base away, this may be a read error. CDR3 in DNA: TGTGCCAACAGCGTCGGACCGGGACAGAAGTATGGCTACACCTTC. Amino acid sequence: CANSVGPGQKYGYTF. The J gene is TRBJ1-2, the V gene TRBV9, with 7 bases identical to TRBD1. Germline V gene data show CDR1 as SGDLS and CDR2 as YYNGEE. This CDR3 is built from 15 residues.

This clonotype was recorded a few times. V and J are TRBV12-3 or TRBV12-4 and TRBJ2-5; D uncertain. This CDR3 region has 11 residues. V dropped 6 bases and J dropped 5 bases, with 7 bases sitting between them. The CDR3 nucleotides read TGTGCCAGCAGCATGGAGGAGACCCAGTACTTC. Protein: CASSMEETQYF.

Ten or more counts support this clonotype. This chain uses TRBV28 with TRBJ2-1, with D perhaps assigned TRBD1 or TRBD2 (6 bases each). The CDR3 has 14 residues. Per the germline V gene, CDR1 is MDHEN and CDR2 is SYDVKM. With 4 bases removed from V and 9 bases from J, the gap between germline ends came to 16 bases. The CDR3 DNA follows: TGTGCCAGCAGTTGGCCTTGGGGGGCGAGTGAGCAGTTCTTC. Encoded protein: CASSWPWGASEQFF.